This TCR beta chain was captured by sequencing in a study of blood T cell repertoires in COVID-19 (dated by TCRdb to the early 2020s). Context from the whole study: Collaborator samples came from the United States, Italy and Spain and covered acute and convalescent phases of COVID-19. The material from the prospective study consisted of cDNA or gDNA derived from T cells, B-cell-depleted T cells, or PBMCs. Deeply sampled blood TCRbeta repertoires from subjects exposed to, actively infected with, or recovered from COVID-19 were included in the dataset. The repertoires were released in a freely available public database meant as a resource for research on the immune response to SARS-CoV-2. Samples came from the ongoing ImmuneRACE study (first 160 participants) plus 1,254 subjects from 6 global collaborators. Sample metadata almost always included a de-identified subject ID, COVID-19 status, age in years and sex. Where available, HLA class I and class II types were obtained from metadata supplied by the sample provider rather than from assay-based typing.

TCRbeta CDR3 regions were amplified from genomic DNA by means of the immunoSEQ Assay, a bias-controlled multiplex PCR. The source study handled its data this way. Nucleated cell counts per sample were estimated from amplification of reference gene primers within the assay. To quantify the absolute abundance of each unique TCRbeta CDR3 rearrangement, sequence reads were collapsed and filtered. Productive Simpson clonality was computed per sample as the square root of Simpson's diversity index over productive rearrangements. Imported from immuneACCESS, the table was reduced by TCRdb to in-frame sequences with V and J called. These copies leave out some clones; in studies compared against another copy, an unresolved V gene accounts for under half, and the cause of the remainder is not known. Clonal size and the V and J genes are those of that table, whereas D and trimming came from the DNA. A total of 430,000 or so clones appear in this sample, 85% to 90% of them only once. About 0.91% of the sample rests with the top ten.

Between the V and J ends, shortened by 2 bases and 3 bases respectively, the junction contains 11 bases. Including the terminal cysteine and phenylalanine, the CDR3 comprises 14 residues. Just CDR3 DNA is preserved here, 42 bases in frame from base 1. CDR1 and CDR2 are drawn from the germline V gene: SGHAT, FQNNGV. What the work shows at the level of the full study, not this receptor alone: How much clinical and demographic metadata was included differed by source and by participant, and the metadata was provided uncurated.

Remarks on this clone: Its antigen specificity is not known. No much larger clone is present one base from it, and per-base qualities are unavailable.

At one collaborating source in Seattle, patients were enrolled during active infection and were followed longitudinally through the course of disease. The collaborating institutions used their own protocols to collect whole blood in K2EDTA tubes. For TCRbeta analysis, collaborator samples were shipped as frozen whole blood, as isolated PBMCs, or as DNA extracted from either sample type. The source of this sequence is a man aged 18-30 years with COVID-19, enrolled during active disease. Recombination connected TRBV11-2 to TRBJ2-7; TRBD2 is perhaps the D gene, given 5 matching bases. The specimen was peripheral blood. CDR3 loop: CASSLLGEGYEQYF. The base sequence is TGTGCCAGCAGCTTACTGGGAGAGGGCTACGAGCAGTACTTC. The full variable domain, completed from the reference TRBV11-2 and TRBJ2-7 proteins outside the CDR3, reads EAGVAQSPRYKIIEKRQSVAFWCNPISGHATLYWYQQILGQGPKLLIQFQNNGVVDDSQLPKDRFSAERLKGVDSTLKIQPAKLEDSAVYLCASSLLGEGYEQYFGPGTRLTVT.